The next 3 T cell receptor beta chains were all read from a single sample in a study of T cells in Graves' hyperthyroidism and ophthalmopathy (dated 2019 in TCRdb). Library preparation was by multiplex PCR. Reads for this sample came from an Illumina HiSeq 2000. TCR beta CDR3 regions were amplified from RNA transcripts. The first round of RT-PCR for the TCR CDR3 was performed with the HTBI primer set and the Qiagen OneStep RT-PCR kit. TCRdb took the public reads, trimmed them with fastp at Q25, ran MiXCR for clone calling and kept in-frame beta chains. Each entry merges the rows of one CDR3 protein and shows their most common DNA and genes. This sample lists approximately 620,000 distinct CDR3 sequences; approximately 15% were detected once. The ten top clones hold roughly 6.2% of the sample. Source material: blood. The receptors come from a woman between 25 and 40 years old with Graves' hyperthyroidism that later progressed to Graves' ophthalmopathy.

This clonotype was found a few times. The chain links TRBV20-1 to TRBJ1-6; 7 positions match TRBD1. With V trimmed by 5 bases and J by 0 bases, 7 bases remained unmatched. CDR3 length: 16 residues. Per germline, CDR1 DFQATT and CDR2 SNEGSKA (reference sequence). As DNA, the CDR3 is TGCAGTGCTCCTTCGGGACAGAGCTCCTATAATTCACCCCTCCACTTT. It yields the protein CSAPSGQSSYNSPLHF.

The gene calls are TRBV4-1 and TRBJ1-1, with D perhaps TRBD1 (5 bases). Germline CDR1 and CDR2: MGHRA and YSYEKL. V was trimmed by 3 bases and J by 5 bases, leaving 25 bases between them. This CDR3 contains 18 residues. CDR3 loop: CASSQRPVTGGSWTEAFF. DNA for the CDR3: TGCGCCAGCAGCCAGCGGCCGGTAACCGGGGGATCCTGGACTGAAGCTTTCTTT.

This chain links TRBV3-1 with TRBJ1-2; D uncertain. This CDR3 contains 16 residues. The V end lost 0 bases, the J end lost 2 bases, and 13 bases lay between the germline ends. CDR1 and CDR2 (germline): LGHDT, YNNKEL (reference sequence). The CDR3 here is CASSQDLYSQNYGYTF. CDR3 nucleotides: TGTGCCAGCAGCCAAGATCTATACAGCCAAAACTATGGCTACACCTTC.